The T cell receptor (beta chain) under discussion was sequenced for a study of metastatic and nonmetastatic thyroid tumors. Study-level background: The authors compared repertoires across blood and tumor or nodule tissue from malignant and benign thyroid patients.

Study-wide results and caveats: Significantly greater TCR beta diversity was reportedly found in malignant thyroid tumors than in benign nodules (in blood and tumor).

In the original processing: In papillary thyroid cancer, a distant-metastasis classifier was built using CDR3 differences across clinicopathological groups. With MiXCR, TCRdb called clones anew from the PCR reads. These V and J calls rely on TCRdb rather than the paper's analysis. The table lists 20,000 to 25,000 clones, approximately 24% of them singletons. This clone turned up a few times. The antigen remains undetermined. Trimming removed 7 bases from V and 3 bases from J, with 15 bases in between. The length of the CDR3 is 14 residues. The germline V gene has CDR1 MNHEY and CDR2 SVGEGT. All patients were treatment-naive before thyroid surgery.

V and J are TRBV6-2 or TRBV6-3 and TRBJ1-2; D is ambiguous. The sample taken for sequencing was blood. This sequence originates from a female donor with papillary thyroid cancer or a benign thyroid nodule (not recorded which). Some clones in this sample may be carry-over from other donors' samples. The CDR3 loop is CASTSAGGDYGYTF. The CDR3 DNA reads TGTGCCAGCACGTCGGCAGGAGGAGACTATGGCTACACCTTC.